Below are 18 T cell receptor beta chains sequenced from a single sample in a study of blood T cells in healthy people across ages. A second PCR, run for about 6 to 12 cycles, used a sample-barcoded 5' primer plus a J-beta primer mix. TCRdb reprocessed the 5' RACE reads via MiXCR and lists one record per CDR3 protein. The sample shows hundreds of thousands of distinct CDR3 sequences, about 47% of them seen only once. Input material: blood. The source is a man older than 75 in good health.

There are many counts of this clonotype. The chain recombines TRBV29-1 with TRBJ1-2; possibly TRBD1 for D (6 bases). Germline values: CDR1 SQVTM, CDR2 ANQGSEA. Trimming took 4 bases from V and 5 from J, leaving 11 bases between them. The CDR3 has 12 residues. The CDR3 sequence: CSVGEGEYGYTF. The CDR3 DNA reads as TGCAGCGTTGGGGAGGGGGAATATGGCTACACCTTC.

The CDR3 region has the DNA TGTGCCAGTAGAACCGTCGGGCCTAGCGGTTCTGAATATACGCAGTATTTT. Its protein product is CASRTVGPSGSEYTQYF. V usage is TRBV19 and J usage is TRBJ2-3; 7 nucleotides align to TRBD2. CDR1 is LNHDA and CDR2 is SQIVND in the germline V gene (reference sequence). This CDR3 region has 17 residues. With 6 bases clipped from V and 7 bases from J, the junction kept 19 bases outside the gene matches.

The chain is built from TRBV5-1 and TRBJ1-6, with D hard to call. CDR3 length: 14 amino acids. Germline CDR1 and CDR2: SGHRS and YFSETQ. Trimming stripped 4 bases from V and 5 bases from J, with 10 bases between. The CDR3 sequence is CASSVGGNNSPLHF. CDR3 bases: TGCGCCAGCAGCGTCGGCGGAAATAATTCACCCCTCCACTTT.

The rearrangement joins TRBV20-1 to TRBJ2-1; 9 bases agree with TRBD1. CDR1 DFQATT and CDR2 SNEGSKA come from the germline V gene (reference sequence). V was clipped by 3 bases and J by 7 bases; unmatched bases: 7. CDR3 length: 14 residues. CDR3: CSARGDRVSNEQFF. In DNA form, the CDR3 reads TGCAGTGCTAGGGGGGACAGGGTATCGAATGAGCAGTTCTTC.

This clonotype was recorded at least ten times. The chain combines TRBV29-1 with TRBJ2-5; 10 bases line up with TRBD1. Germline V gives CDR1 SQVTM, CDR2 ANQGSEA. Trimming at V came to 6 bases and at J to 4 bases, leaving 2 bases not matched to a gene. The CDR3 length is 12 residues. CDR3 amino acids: CSVRTGGETQYF. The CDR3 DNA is TGCAGCGTCCGGACAGGGGGAGAGACCCAGTACTTC. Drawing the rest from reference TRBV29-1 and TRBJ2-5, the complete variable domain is SAVISQKPSRDICQRGTSLTIQCQVDSQVTMMFWYRQQPGQSLTLIATANQGSEATYESGFVIDKFPISRPNLTFSTLTVSNMSPEDSSIYLCSVRTGGETQYFGPGTRLLVL.

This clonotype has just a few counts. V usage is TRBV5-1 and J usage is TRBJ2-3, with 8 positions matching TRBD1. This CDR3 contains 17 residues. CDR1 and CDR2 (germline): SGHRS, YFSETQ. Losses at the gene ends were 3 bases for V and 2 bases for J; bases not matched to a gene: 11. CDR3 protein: CASSSPAGQEATDTQYF. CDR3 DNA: TGCGCCAGCAGCTCTCCGGCGGGACAGGAGGCCACAGATACGCAGTATTTT.

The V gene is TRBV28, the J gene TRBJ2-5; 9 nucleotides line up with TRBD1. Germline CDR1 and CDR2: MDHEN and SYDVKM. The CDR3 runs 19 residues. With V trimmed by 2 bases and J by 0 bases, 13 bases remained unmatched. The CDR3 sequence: CASSLVWGDRDGYQETQYF. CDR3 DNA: TGTGCCAGCAGTTTAGTCTGGGGGGACAGGGATGGGTACCAAGAGACCCAGTACTTC.

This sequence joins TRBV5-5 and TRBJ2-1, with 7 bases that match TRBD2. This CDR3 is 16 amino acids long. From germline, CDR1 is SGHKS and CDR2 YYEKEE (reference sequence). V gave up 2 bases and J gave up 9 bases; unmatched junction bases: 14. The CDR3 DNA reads TGTGCCAGCAGCTTAGCTGGCGGGAGTTTTTCGAGTGAGCAGTTCTTC. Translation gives CASSLAGGSFSSEQFF. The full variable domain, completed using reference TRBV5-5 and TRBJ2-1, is DAGVTQSPTHLIKTRGQQVTLRCSPISGHKSVSWYQQVLGQGPQFIFQYYEKEERGRGNFPDRFSARQFPNYSSELNVNALLLGDSALYLCASSLAGGSFSSEQFFGPGTRLTVL.

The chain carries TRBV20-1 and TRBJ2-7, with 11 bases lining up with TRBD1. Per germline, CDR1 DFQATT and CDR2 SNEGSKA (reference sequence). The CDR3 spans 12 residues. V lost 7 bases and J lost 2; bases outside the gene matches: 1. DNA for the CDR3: TGCAGTGTGGACAGGGGGCCCTACGAGCAGTACTTC. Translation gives CSVDRGPYEQYF.

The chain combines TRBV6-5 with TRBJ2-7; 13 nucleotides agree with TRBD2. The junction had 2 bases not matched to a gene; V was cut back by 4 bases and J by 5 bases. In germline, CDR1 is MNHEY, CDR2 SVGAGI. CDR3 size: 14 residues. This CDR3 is CASSWTSGGHEQYF. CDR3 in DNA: TGTGCCAGCAGTTGGACTAGCGGGGGCCACGAGCAGTACTTC.

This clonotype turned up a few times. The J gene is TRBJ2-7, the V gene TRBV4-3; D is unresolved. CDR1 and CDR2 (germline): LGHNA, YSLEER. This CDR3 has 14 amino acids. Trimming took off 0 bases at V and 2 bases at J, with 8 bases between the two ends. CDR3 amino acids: CASSQEISTYEQYF. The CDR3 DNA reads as TGCGCCAGCAGCCAAGAAATCAGCACCTACGAGCAGTACTTC.

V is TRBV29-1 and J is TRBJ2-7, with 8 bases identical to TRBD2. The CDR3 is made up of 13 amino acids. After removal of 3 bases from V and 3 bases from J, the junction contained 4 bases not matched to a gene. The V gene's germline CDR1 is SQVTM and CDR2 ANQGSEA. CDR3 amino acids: CSVDGGGSYEQYF. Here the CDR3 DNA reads TGCAGCGTTGATGGCGGGGGGAGCTACGAGCAGTACTTC.

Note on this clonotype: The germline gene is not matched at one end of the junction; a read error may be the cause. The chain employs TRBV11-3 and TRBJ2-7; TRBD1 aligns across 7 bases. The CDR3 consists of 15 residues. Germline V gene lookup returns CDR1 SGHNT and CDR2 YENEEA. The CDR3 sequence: CASGLDRQGAYEQYF. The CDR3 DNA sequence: TGTGCCAGCGGCTTAGATCGACAGGGAGCCTACGAGCAGTACTTC.

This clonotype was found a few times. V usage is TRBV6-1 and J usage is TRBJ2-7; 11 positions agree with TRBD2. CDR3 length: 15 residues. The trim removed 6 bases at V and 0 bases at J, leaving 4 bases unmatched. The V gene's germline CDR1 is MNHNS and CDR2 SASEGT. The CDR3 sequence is CASRLGLAVSYEQYF. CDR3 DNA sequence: TGTGCCAGCAGGTTGGGACTAGCGGTCTCCTACGAGCAGTACTTC.

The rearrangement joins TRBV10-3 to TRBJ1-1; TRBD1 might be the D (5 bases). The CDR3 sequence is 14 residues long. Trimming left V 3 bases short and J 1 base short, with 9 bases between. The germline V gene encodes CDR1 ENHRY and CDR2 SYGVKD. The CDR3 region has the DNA TGTGCCATCAGTGACGGGACGGAGAACACTGAAGCTTTCTTT. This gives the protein CAISDGTENTEAFF.

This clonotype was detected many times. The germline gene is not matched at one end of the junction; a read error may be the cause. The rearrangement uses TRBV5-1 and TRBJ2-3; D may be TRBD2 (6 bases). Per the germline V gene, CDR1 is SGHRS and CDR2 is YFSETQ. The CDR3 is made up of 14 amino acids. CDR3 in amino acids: CASSLGGNTDTQYF. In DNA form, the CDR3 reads TGTGCCAGCAGTTTGGGCGGGAACACAGATACGCAGTATTTT.

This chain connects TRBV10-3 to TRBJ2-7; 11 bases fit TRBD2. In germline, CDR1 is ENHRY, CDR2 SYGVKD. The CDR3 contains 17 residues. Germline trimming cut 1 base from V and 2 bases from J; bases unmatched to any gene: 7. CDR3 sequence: CAISEFASGGLPYEQYF. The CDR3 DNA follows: TGTGCCATCAGTGAGTTCGCTAGCGGGGGGCTACCCTACGAGCAGTACTTC.

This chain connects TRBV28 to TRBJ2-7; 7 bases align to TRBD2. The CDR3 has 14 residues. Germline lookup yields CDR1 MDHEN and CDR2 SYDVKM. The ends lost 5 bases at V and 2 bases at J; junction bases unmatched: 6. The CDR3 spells CASSISGLTYEQYF. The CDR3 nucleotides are TGTGCCAGCAGTATTAGCGGGTTGACCTACGAGCAGTACTTC.